This T cell receptor beta chain was captured in a study of beta chain features in type 1 diabetes. Germline V CDR1 and CDR2: SGHAT, FQNNGV. Trimming removed 1 base from V and 4 bases from J; junction bases left unmatched: 9. The CDR3 totals 16 residues. Regarding the study as a whole: TCRB CDR3s from Type 1 diabetes patients were moderately but significantly shorter in all four CD4+ subsets.

The entirety of the isolated RNA underwent reverse transcription, so expressed TCRB transcripts were sequenced. Libraries were prepared by immunoSEQ multiplex PCR; TCRdb keeps only in-frame clonotypes and omits some of them. The sample carries around 40,000 clones, 66% recorded once. Details on this clone: Its antigen is currently unknown.

This chain uses TRBV11-2 with TRBJ1-1, with 7 bases lining up with TRBD1. This clonotype was sampled from a woman between 18 and 29 years old with type 1 diabetes. The sequenced sample was Tregs from blood. CDR3 in DNA: TGTGCCAGCAGCTTAGGGTCAGGGGGAAGGATCACTGAAGCTTTCTTT. Amino acid sequence: CASSLGSGGRITEAFF. Full variable domain (rest looked up from reference TRBV11-2 and TRBJ1-1): EAGVAQSPRYKIIEKRQSVAFWCNPISGHATLYWYQQILGQGPKLLIQFQNNGVVDDSQLPKDRFSAERLKGVDSTLKIQPAKLEDSAVYLCASSLGSGGRITEAFFGQGTRLTVV.